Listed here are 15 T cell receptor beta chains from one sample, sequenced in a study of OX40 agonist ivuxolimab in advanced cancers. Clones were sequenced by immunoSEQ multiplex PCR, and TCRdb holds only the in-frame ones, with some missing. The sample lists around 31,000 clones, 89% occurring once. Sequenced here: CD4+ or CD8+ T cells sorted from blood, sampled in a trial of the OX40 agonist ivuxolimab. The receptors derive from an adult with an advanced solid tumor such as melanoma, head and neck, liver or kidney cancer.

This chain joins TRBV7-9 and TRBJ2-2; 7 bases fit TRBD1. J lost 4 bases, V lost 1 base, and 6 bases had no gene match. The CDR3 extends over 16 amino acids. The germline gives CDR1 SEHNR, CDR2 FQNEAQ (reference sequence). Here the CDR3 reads CASSLGGGSGTGELFF. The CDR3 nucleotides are TGTGCCAGCAGCTTAGGAGGGGGCTCGGGCACCGGGGAGCTGTTTTTT.

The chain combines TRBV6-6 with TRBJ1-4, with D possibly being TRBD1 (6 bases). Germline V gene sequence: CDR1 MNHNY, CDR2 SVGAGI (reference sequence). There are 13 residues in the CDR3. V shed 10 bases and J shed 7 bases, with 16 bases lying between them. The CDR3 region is CATRWGASEKLFF. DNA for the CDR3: TGTGCCACCCGGTGGGGGGCGAGTGAAAAACTGTTTTTT.

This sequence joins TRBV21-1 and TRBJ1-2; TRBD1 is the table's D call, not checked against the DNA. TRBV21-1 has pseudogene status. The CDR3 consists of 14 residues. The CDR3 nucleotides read TGTGCCAGCAGCAATAAAGGGGCTCACTATGGCTACACCTTC. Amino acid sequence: CASSNKGAHYGYTF.

The CDR3 is CASSRYGSRYNEQFF. CDR3 nucleotide sequence: TGTGCCAGCAGCCGTTACGGGAGTCGGTACAATGAGCAGTTCTTC. The rearrangement links TRBV7-2 to TRBJ2-1, with D possibly TRBD2 on 6 matching bases. This CDR3 is built from 15 residues. V was trimmed by 5 bases and J by 4 bases, leaving 15 bases between them. Germline V CDR1 and CDR2: SGHTA, FQGNSA.

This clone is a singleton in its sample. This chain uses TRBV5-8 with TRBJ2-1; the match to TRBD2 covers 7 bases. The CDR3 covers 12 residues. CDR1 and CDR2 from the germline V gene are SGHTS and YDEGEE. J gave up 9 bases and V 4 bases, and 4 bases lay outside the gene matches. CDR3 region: CASSASGAEQFF. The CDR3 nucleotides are TGTGCCAGCAGCGCTAGCGGCGCTGAGCAGTTCTTC.

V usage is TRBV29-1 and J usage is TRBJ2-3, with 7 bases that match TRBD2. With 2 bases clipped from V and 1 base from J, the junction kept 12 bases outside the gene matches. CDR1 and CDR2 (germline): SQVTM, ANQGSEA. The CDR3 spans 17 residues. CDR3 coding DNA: TGCAGCGTTGAATATGGGGGGGAGGCACTTGGCACAGATACGCAGTATTTT. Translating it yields CSVEYGGEALGTDTQYF.

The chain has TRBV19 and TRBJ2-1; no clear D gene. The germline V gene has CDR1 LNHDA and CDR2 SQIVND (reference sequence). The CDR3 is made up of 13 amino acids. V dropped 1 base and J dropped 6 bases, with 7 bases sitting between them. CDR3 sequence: CASSIGVFNEQFF. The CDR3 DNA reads TGTGCCAGTAGTATAGGGGTTTTCAATGAGCAGTTCTTC. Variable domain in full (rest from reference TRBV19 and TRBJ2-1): DGGITQSPKYLFRKEGQNVTLSCEQNLNHDAMYWYRQDPGQGLRLIYYSQIVNDFQKGDIAEGYSVSREKKESFPLTVTSAQKNPTAFYLCASSIGVFNEQFFGPGTRLTVL.

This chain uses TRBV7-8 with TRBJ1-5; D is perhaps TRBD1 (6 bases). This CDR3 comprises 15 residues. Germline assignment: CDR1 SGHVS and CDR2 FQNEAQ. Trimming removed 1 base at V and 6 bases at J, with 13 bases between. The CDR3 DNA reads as TGTGCCAGCAGCTTAGACCGGACAGTTAGTCAGCCCCAGCATTTT. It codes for CASSLDRTVSQPQHF. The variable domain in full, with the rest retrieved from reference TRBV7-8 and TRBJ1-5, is GAGVSQSPRYKVAKRGQDVALRCDPISGHVSLFWYQQALGQGPEFLTYFQNEAQLDKSGLPSDRFFAERPEGSVSTLKIQRTQQEDSAVYLCASSLDRTVSQPQHFGDGTRLSIL.

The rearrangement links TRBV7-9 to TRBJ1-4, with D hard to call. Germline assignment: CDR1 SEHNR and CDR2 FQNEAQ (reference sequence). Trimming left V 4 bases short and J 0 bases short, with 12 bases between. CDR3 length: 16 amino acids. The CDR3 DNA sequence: TGTGCCAGCAGCTCAGCGGTGGCAGCAACTAATGAAAAACTGTTTTTT. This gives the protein CASSSAVAATNEKLFF.

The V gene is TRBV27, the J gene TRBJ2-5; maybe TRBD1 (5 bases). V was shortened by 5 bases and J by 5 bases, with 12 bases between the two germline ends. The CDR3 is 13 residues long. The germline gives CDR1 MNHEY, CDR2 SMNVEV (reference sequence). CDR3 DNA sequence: TGTGCCAGCAGTCCATCTTCAGGGGAGACCCAGTACTTC. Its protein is CASSPSSGETQYF.

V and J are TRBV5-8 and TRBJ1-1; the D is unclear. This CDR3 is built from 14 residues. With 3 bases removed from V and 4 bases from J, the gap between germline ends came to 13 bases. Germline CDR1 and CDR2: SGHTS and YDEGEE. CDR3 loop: CASSSRVRVTEAFF. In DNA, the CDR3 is TGTGCCAGCAGCTCGCGAGTCAGAGTCACTGAAGCTTTCTTT.

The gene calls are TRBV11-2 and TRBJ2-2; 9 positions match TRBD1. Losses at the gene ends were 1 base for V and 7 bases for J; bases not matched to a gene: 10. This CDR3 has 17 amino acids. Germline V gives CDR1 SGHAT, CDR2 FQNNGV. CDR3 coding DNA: TGTGCCAGCAGCTTAGGCAGTGGGACAGGGCTAATCGGGGAGCTGTTTTTT. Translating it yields CASSLGSGTGLIGELFF. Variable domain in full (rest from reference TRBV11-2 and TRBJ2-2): EAGVAQSPRYKIIEKRQSVAFWCNPISGHATLYWYQQILGQGPKLLIQFQNNGVVDDSQLPKDRFSAERLKGVDSTLKIQPAKLEDSAVYLCASSLGSGTGLIGELFFGEGSRLTVL.

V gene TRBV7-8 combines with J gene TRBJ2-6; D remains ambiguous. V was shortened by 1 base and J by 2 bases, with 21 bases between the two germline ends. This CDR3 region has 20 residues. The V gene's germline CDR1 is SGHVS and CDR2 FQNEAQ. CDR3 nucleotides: TGTGCCAGCAGCTTAGTGCTCGTTACGGCCAGCTCGACTGGGGCCAACGTCCTGACTTTC. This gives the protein CASSLVLVTASSTGANVLTF.

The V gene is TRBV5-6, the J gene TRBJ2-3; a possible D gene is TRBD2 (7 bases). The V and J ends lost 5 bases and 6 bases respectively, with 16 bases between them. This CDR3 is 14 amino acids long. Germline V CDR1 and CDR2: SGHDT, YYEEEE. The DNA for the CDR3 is TGTGCCAGCAGAACCCGGAGGGGGGGGGATACGCAGTATTTT. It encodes CASRTRRGGDTQYF.

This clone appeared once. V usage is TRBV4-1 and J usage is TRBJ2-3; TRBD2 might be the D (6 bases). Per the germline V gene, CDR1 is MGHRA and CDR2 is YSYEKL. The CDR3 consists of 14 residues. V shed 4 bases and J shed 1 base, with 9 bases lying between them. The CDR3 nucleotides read TGCGCCAGCAGCCGGGCTAGCGGCACAGATACGCAGTATTTT. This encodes CASSRASGTDTQYF.